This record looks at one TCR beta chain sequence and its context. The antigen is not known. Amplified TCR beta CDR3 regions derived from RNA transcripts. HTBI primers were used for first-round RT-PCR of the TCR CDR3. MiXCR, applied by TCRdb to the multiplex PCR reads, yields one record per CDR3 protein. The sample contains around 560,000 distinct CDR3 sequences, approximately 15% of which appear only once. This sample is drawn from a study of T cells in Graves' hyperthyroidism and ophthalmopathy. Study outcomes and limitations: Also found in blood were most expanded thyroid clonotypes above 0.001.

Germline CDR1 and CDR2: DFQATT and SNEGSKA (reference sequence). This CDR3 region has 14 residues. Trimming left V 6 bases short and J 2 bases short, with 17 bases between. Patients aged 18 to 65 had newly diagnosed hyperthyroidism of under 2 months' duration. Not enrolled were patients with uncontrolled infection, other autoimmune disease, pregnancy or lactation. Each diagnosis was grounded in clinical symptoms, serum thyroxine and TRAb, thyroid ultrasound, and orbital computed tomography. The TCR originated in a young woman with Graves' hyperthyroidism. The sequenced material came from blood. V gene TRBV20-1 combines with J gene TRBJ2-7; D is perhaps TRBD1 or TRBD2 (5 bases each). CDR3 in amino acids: CSAVPGTAAYEQYF. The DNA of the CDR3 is TGCAGTGCCGTACCCGGGACGGCGGCCTACGAGCAGTACTTC.